These 21 T cell receptor beta chains share one sample of origin, sequenced in a study of T-cell reconstitution after alpha-beta-depleted transplantation in children. Unique molecular identifiers were incorporated during preparation of the TCRbeta library. MiXCR, run by TCRdb on the PCR reads, gives a single entry per CDR3 protein. The sample carries about 240,000 distinct CDR3 sequences, roughly 24% recorded once. This material consisted of PBMCs, taken before TCRalphabeta/CD19-depleted stem cell transplant. Receptors were obtained from a girl aged 2-9 years with Fanconi anemia, due to receive a stem cell transplant.

Ten or more counts support this clonotype. This sequence joins TRBV12-3 or TRBV12-4 and TRBJ2-4; the D is unclear. The germline V and J ends were trimmed by 5 bases and 0 bases, with 20 bases remaining between them. The CDR3 spans 18 residues. CDR3 bases: TGTGCCAGCAGTCTTATCCAACTTAGAGTGCTAGCCAAAAACATTCAGTACTTC. Translating gives CASSLIQLRVLAKNIQYF.

This rearrangement joins TRBV6-5 to TRBJ2-7; D is uncertain. The CDR3 totals 15 residues. V was cut by 0 bases and J by 2 bases, with 11 bases left in between. The germline V gene encodes CDR1 MNHEY and CDR2 SVGAGI. In nucleotides, the CDR3 is TGTGCCAGCAGTTACTCGAAGGGATCAGCCTACGAGCAGTACTTC. Translation: CASSYSKGSAYEQYF.

This clonotype was seen at least ten times. The chain is built from TRBV5-1 and TRBJ2-1; TRBD2 might be the D (6 bases). Germline V lookup: CDR1 SGHRS, CDR2 YFSETQ. This CDR3 spans 15 amino acids. V was pared by 0 bases and J by 7 bases, with 14 bases between. CDR3 in amino acids: CASSLVASVGNEQFF. The CDR3 nucleotides are TGCGCCAGCAGCTTGGTCGCTAGCGTGGGTAATGAGCAGTTCTTC.

This clonotype was seen at least ten times. The J gene is TRBJ2-1, the V gene TRBV20-1, with TRBD2 matching 10 bases. Germline assignment: CDR1 DFQATT and CDR2 SNEGSKA (reference sequence). The trim removed 0 bases at V and 2 bases at J, leaving 1 base unmatched. CDR3 size: 15 residues. Here the CDR3 reads CSARDTSGAYNEQFF. The CDR3 coding sequence is TGCAGTGCTAGAGATACTAGCGGGGCCTACAATGAGCAGTTCTTC.

This clonotype was counted ten times or more. The chain carries TRBV28 and TRBJ2-7; 7 bases fit TRBD1. CDR1 MDHEN and CDR2 SYDVKM come from the germline V gene. After removal of 6 bases from V and 3 bases from J, the junction contained 11 bases not matched to a gene. The CDR3 is 15 residues long. CDR3 amino acids: CASSLLRDSLYEQYF. The CDR3 DNA follows: TGTGCCAGCAGCCTTCTCCGGGACAGTCTCTACGAGCAGTACTTC. Drawing the rest from reference TRBV28 and TRBJ2-7, the complete variable domain is DVKVTQSSRYLVKRTGEKVFLECVQDMDHENMFWYRQDPGLGLRLIYFSYDVKMKEKGDIPEGYSVSREKKERFSLILESASTNQTSMYLCASSLLRDSLYEQYFGPGTRLTVT.

The chain employs TRBV28 and TRBJ2-7; the D gene could be TRBD1 or TRBD2 (5 bases each). V dropped 6 bases and J dropped 3 bases, with 15 bases sitting between them. CDR1 is MDHEN and CDR2 is SYDVKM in the germline V gene. This CDR3 is built from 14 residues. As DNA, the CDR3 is TGTGCCAGCAGAGGCCGGGGCCTTATCTACGAGCAGTACTTC. Translated, it gives CASRGRGLIYEQYF.

The chain has TRBV20-1 and TRBJ2-7; D is perhaps TRBD2 (5 bases). Trimming removed 3 bases at V and 2 bases at J, with 11 bases between. The CDR3 consists of 13 residues. Germline V gives CDR1 DFQATT, CDR2 SNEGSKA (reference sequence). The CDR3 region has the DNA TGCAGTGCTAGCGCTCTGGGAGCCTACGAGCAGTACTTC. This encodes CSASALGAYEQYF.

This chain joins TRBV5-1 and TRBJ2-7; TRBD2 matches 8 bases. This CDR3 has 14 amino acids. CDR1 and CDR2 from the germline V gene are SGHRS and YFSETQ. Unmatched junction bases numbered 12, after V lost 6 bases and J lost 7 bases. CDR3 sequence (DNA): TGCGCCAGCAACAGCGGGAGTTTAGGTTGGGAGCAGTACTTC. It is translated as CASNSGSLGWEQYF.

There are many counts of this clonotype. V usage is TRBV5-6 and J usage is TRBJ2-1; possibly TRBD1 for D (6 bases). Germline V CDR1 and CDR2: SGHDT, YYEEEE. The CDR3 runs 14 residues. The V and J ends lost 4 bases and 14 bases respectively, with 22 bases between them. CDR3 bases: TGTGCCAGCAGCCTTCTCATCATGCAGGGGAGAGAGTTCTTC. It is translated as CASSLLIMQGREFF. The complete variable domain, with remaining parts taken from reference TRBV5-6 and TRBJ2-1, reads DAGVTQSPTHLIKTRGQQVTLRCSPKSGHDTVSWYQQALGQGPQFIFQYYEEEERQRGNFPDRFSGHQFPNYSSELNVNALLLGDSALYLCASSLLIMQGREFFGPGTRLTVL.

This clonotype showed up many times. This chain uses TRBV20-1 with TRBJ2-2; 9 bases match TRBD2. The CDR3 is 18 residues long. Germline V gene data show CDR1 as DFQATT and CDR2 as SNEGSKA (reference sequence). Trimming cost V 2 bases and J 5 bases; bases outside gene matches: 15. The CDR3 loop is CSARPMAGGKPWTGELFF. The CDR3 region has the DNA TGCAGTGCTAGACCAATGGCGGGGGGGAAACCCTGGACCGGGGAGCTGTTTTTT.

This chain joins TRBV6-1 and TRBJ1-1; maybe TRBD1 (5 bases). CDR1 is MNHNS and CDR2 is SASEGT in the germline V gene. The CDR3 is 13 amino acids. The V end lost 8 bases, the J end lost 0 bases, and 10 bases lay between the germline ends. The CDR3 DNA sequence: TGTGCCAGCCAGACAGCCTTGAACACTGAAGCTTTCTTT. Protein product: CASQTALNTEAFF.

The chain recombines TRBV20-1 with TRBJ2-1; no reliable D call. This CDR3 comprises 13 residues. Germline V gene data show CDR1 as DFQATT and CDR2 as SNEGSKA (reference sequence). The V end lost 5 bases, the J end lost 4 bases, and 12 bases lay between the germline ends. CDR3 protein: CSAPGPRYNEQFF. The CDR3 DNA is TGCAGTGCTCCGGGCCCTCGGTACAATGAGCAGTTCTTC.

This clonotype was seen repeatedly, ten times or more. The chain employs TRBV29-1 and TRBJ1-5, with a weak D call TRBD1 (5 bases). This CDR3 is built from 13 residues. Germline CDR1 and CDR2: SQVTM and ANQGSEA. Trimming removed 7 bases from V and 4 bases from J, with 14 bases in between. As DNA, the CDR3 is TGCAGCGCGGCGATCGAGGGGAATCAGCCCCAGCATTTT. Its translation is CSAAIEGNQPQHF.

This clonotype was detected a few times. The chain is built from TRBV12-3 or TRBV12-4 and TRBJ1-6; 9 bases are shared with TRBD1. The V and J ends lost 3 bases and 5 bases, in that order; junction bases with no gene match: 2. This CDR3 comprises 15 residues. The CDR3 region has the DNA TGTGCCAGCAGTTTGGGGGACAGGGATAATTCACCCCTCCACTTT. It codes for CASSLGDRDNSPLHF.

This clonotype was found many times. The chain joins TRBV6-5 to TRBJ1-3; D may be TRBD1 (6 bases). This CDR3 has 14 amino acids. The V gene lost 2 bases and the J gene lost 6 bases, with 11 bases spanning the gap. The V gene's germline CDR1 is MNHEY and CDR2 SVGAGI. CDR3 protein: CASSYAGESNTIYF. For the CDR3, the DNA is TGTGCCAGCAGTTACGCAGGGGAGTCAAACACCATATATTTT.

This clonotype was picked up many times. The V gene is TRBV25-1, the J gene TRBJ1-6; 8 bases line up with TRBD1. Per the germline V gene, CDR1 is MGHDK and CDR2 is SYGVNS. V lost 4 bases and J lost 7; bases outside the gene matches: 9. This CDR3 has 16 amino acids. The CDR3 nucleotides are TGTGCCAGCAGTGCCTCCATTGGGACAGGAAATTCACCCCTCCACTTT. Amino acids: CASSASIGTGNSPLHF.

This clonotype has ten or more counts. The V and J genes are TRBV20-1 and TRBJ1-2; tentatively, D is TRBD1 (5 bases). This CDR3 spans 12 amino acids. V was trimmed by 3 bases and J by 5 bases, leaving 10 bases between them. Germline V gene sequence: CDR1 DFQATT, CDR2 SNEGSKA (reference sequence). The DNA of the CDR3 is TGCAGTGCTAGTGACAGCGTGTATGGCTACACCTTC. Protein: CSASDSVYGYTF.

V is TRBV4-2 and J is TRBJ2-5, with TRBD2 identical over 9 bases. Per the germline V gene, CDR1 is LGHNA and CDR2 is YNFKEQ. This CDR3 is built from 17 residues. V dropped 2 bases and J dropped 1; count of bases not matched to a gene: 8. The CDR3 bases are TGTGCCAGCAGCCAACGAATGCGGGGGGGCCTCCAAGAGACCCAGTACTTC. The encoded protein is CASSQRMRGGLQETQYF.

This clonotype was counted at least ten times. The J gene is TRBJ2-7, the V gene TRBV12-1; the D call in the table, TRBD1, was not verified against the DNA. TRBV12-1 is annotated as a pseudogene. The CDR3 is made up of 15 amino acids. The chain's CDR3 is CASSLGTSSSYEQYF. CDR3 sequence (DNA): TGTGCCAGCAGCCTGGGGACGTCGAGCTCCTACGAGCAGTACTTC.

The chain is built from TRBV20-1 and TRBJ2-1, with unresolved D. In germline, CDR1 is DFQATT, CDR2 SNEGSKA (reference sequence). The CDR3 consists of 15 residues. V lost 2 bases and J 0 bases, leaving 11 bases between the germline ends. CDR3 sequence (DNA): TGCAGTGCTAGATTGCGGTTTATCTCCTACAATGAGCAGTTCTTC. Its translation is CSARLRFISYNEQFF.

This clonotype was seen a few times. The chain joins TRBV5-4 to TRBJ2-3, with D perhaps TRBD1 (7 bases). The CDR3 length is 18 residues. Germline-derived CDR1 and CDR2 are SGHNT and YYREEE (reference sequence). V was shortened by 3 bases and J by 3 bases, with 23 bases between the two germline ends. The CDR3 bases are TGTGCCAGCAGCTCACTCGGGGGTTCAGGGGGAATGACAGATACGCAGTATTTT. Its translation is CASSSLGGSGGMTDTQYF. Based on the CDR3 plus reference TRBV5-4 and TRBJ2-3, the full variable domain is ETGVTQSPTHLIKTRGQQVTLRCSSQSGHNTVSWYQQALGQGPQFIFQYYREEENGRGNFPPRFSGLQFPNYSSELNVNALELDDSALYLCASSSLGGSGGMTDTQYFGPGTRLTVL.